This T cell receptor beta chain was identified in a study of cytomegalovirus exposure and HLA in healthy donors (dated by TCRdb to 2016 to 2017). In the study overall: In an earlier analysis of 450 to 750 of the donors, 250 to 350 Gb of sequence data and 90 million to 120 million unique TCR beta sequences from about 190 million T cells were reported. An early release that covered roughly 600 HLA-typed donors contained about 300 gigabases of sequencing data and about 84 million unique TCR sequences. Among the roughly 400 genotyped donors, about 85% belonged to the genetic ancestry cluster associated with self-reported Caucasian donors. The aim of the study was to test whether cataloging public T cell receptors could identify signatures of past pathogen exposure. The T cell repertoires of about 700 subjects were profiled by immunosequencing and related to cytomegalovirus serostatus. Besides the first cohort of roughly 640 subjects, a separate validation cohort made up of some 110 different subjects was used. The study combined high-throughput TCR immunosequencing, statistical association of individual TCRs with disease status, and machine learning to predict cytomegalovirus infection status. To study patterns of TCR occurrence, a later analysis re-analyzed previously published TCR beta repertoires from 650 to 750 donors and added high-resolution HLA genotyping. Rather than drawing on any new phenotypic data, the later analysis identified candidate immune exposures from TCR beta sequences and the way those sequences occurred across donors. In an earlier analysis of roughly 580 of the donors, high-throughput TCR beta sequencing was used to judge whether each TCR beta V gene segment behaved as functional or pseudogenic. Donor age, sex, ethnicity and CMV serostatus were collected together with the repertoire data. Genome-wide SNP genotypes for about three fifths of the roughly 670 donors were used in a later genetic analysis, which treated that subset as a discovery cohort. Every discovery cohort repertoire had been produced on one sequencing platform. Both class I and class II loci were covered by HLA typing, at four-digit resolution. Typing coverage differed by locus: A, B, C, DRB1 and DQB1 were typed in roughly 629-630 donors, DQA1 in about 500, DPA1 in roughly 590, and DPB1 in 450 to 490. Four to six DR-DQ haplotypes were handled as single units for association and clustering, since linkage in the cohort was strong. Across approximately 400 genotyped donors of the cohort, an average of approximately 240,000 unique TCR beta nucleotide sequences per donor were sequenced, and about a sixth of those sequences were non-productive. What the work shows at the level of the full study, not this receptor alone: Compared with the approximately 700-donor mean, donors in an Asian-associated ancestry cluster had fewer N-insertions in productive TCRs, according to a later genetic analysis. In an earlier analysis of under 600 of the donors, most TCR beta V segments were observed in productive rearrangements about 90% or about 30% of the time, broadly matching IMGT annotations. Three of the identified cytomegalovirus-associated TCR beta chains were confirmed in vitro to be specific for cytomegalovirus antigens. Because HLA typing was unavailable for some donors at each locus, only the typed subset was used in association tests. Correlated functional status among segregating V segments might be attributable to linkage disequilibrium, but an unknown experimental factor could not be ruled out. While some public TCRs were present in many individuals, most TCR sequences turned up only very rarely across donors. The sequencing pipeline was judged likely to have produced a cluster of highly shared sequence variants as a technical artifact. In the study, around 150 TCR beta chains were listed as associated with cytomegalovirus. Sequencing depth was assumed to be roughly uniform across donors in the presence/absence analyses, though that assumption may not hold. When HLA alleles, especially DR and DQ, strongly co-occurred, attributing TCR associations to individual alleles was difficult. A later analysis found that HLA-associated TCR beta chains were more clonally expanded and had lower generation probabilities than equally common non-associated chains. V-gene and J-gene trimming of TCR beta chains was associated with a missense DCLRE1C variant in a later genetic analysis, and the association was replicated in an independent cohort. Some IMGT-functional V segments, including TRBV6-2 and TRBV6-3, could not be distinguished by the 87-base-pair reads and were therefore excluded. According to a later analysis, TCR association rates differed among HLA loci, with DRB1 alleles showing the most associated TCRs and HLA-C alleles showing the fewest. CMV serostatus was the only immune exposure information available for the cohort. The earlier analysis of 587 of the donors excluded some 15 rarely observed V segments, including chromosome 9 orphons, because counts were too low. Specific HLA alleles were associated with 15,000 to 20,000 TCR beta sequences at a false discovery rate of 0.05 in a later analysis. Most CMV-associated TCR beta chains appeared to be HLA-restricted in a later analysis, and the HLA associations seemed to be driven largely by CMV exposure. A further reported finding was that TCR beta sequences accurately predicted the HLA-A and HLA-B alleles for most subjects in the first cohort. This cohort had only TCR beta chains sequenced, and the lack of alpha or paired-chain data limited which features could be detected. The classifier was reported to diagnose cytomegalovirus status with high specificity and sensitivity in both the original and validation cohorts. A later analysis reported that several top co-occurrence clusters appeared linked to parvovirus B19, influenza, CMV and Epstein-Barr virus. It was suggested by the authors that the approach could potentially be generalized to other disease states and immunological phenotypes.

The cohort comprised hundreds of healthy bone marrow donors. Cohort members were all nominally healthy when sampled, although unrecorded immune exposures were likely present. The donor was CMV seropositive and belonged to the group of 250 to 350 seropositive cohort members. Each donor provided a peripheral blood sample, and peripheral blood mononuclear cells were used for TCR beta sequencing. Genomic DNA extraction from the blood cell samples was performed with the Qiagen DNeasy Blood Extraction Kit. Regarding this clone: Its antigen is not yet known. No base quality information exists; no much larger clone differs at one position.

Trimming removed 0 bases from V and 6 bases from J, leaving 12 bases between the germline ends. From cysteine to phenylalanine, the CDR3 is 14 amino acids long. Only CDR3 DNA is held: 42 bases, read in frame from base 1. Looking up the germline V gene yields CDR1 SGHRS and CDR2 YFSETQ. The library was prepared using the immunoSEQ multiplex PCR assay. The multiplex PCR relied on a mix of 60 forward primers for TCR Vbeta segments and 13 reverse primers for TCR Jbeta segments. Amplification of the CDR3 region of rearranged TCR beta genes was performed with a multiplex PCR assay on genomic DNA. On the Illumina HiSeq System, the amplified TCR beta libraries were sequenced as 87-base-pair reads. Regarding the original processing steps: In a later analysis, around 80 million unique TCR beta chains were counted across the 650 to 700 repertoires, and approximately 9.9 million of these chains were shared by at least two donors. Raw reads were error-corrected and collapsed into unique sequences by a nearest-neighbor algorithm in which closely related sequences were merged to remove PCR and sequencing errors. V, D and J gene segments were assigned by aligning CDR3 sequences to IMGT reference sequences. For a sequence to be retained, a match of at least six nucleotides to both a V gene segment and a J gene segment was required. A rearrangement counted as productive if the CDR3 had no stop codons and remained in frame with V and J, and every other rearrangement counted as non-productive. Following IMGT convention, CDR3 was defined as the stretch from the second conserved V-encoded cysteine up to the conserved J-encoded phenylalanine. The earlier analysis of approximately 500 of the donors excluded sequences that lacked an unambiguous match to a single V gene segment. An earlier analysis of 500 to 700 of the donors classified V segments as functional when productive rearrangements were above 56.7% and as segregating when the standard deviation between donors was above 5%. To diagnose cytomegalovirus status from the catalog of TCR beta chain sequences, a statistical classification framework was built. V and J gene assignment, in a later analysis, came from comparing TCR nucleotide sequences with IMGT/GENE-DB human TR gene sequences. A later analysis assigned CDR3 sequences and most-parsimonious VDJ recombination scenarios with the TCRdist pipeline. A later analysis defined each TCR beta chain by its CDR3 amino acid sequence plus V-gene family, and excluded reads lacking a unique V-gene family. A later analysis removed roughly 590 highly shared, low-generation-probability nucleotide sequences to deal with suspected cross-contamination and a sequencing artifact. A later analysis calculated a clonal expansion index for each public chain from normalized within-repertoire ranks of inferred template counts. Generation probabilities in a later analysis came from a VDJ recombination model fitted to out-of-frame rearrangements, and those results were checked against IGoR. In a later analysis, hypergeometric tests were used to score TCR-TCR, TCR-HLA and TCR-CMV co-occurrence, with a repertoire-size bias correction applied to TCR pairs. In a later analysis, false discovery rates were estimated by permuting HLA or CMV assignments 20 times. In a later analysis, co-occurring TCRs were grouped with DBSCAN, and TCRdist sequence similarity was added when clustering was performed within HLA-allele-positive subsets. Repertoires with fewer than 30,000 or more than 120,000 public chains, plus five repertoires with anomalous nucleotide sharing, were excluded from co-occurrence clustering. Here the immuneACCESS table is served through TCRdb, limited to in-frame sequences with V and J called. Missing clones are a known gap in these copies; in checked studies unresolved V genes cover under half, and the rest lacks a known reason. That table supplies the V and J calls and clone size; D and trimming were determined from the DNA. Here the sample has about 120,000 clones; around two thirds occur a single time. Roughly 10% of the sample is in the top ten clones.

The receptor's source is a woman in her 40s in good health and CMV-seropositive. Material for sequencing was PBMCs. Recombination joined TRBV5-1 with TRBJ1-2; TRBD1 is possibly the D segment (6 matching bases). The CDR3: CASSLGGGEDGYTF. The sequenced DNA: TGCGCCAGCAGCTTGGGTGGGGGCGAGGATGGCTACACCTTC.